The 16 T cell receptor beta chains reported below all come from one sample, sequenced in a study of T cell repertoires in cytomegalovirus infection. TCRdb itself ran the reads through MiXCR, one entry per CDR3 protein. The table includes 300,000 or so distinct CDR3 sequences, just under 25% detected once. Their specific antigens are unknown. Specimen: cultured PBMCs, collected from culture after CMV antigen stimulation. The origin of the receptors is a human donor in good health (CMV status not recorded). Some clones in this sample may be carry-over from other donors' samples.

V gene TRBV20-1 combines with J gene TRBJ2-2; no reliable D call. This CDR3 is 13 amino acids long. Trimming took off 1 base at V and 1 base at J, with 4 bases between the two ends. Germline-derived CDR1 and CDR2 are DFQATT and SNEGSKA (reference sequence). The CDR3 DNA reads as TGCAGTGCTAGAGGGCAGAACACCGGGGAGCTGTTTTTT. This encodes CSARGQNTGELFF.

The chain links TRBV6-2 or TRBV6-3 to TRBJ2-7; possible D gene TRBD1, 6 bases. The germline CDR1 and CDR2 sequences are MNHEY and SVGEGT. Trimming took 7 bases from V and 1 from J, leaving 14 bases between them. This CDR3 region has 14 residues. CDR3 in amino acids: CASTSGRGSYEQYF. The CDR3 bases are TGTGCCAGCACCTCGGGAAGGGGGTCCTACGAGCAGTACTTC.

Notes on this clonotype: A read error may be the cause here, since a much bigger clone is one base away. The chain employs TRBV7-2 and TRBJ2-2, with D hard to call. The CDR3 contains 12 residues. The germline CDR1 and CDR2 sequences are SGHTA and FQGNSA. With 3 bases removed from V and 3 bases from J, the gap between germline ends came to 2 bases. The CDR3 spells CTSSFDTGELFF. DNA for the CDR3: TGTACCAGCAGCTTCGACACCGGGGAGCTGTTTTTT.

The gene calls are TRBV24-1 and TRBJ2-4; tentatively, D is TRBD2 (5 bases). The CDR3 sequence is 16 residues long. V lost 2 bases, J lost 2 bases, and 12 bases lay in between. CDR1 and CDR2 from the germline V gene are KGHDR and SFDVKD. CDR3 sequence: CATSDSLAGTKNIQYF. DNA for the CDR3: TGTGCCACCAGTGATTCTCTGGCCGGGACCAAAAACATTCAGTACTTC.

The gene calls are TRBV27 and TRBJ2-7; 16 bases align to TRBD2. V gave up 2 bases and J gave up 5 bases; unmatched junction bases: 9. The CDR3 sequence is 18 residues long. Germline V CDR1 and CDR2: MNHEY, SMNVEV (reference sequence). CDR3 nucleotides: TGTGCCAGCAGTTTAAAACCCGGGACTAGCGGGAGGGTCCACGAGCAGTACTTC. This gives the protein CASSLKPGTSGRVHEQYF.

The CDR3 DNA sequence: TGTGCCACCACGACCCGGGACAGATCCTACGAGCAGTACTTC. This encodes CATTTRDRSYEQYF. The rearrangement joins TRBV6-1 to TRBJ2-7, with 7 bases identical to TRBD1. The germline CDR1 and CDR2 sequences are MNHNS and SASEGT. The CDR3 runs 14 residues. The J segment lost 1 base and the V segment lost 10 bases, leaving 10 bases of the junction unmatched.

This clonotype was seen a few times. This rearrangement joins TRBV6-2 or TRBV6-3 to TRBJ1-1, with D possibly being TRBD1 (5 bases). Deletions cut 8 bases from V and 5 bases from J, with 15 bases between. Germline assignment: CDR1 MNHEY and CDR2 SVGEGT. CDR3 size: 13 residues. CDR3 sequence (DNA): TGTGCCAGCTCCGGCAGGGCGGGTACTGAAGCTTTCTTT. It encodes CASSGRAGTEAFF.

This chain uses TRBV5-4 with TRBJ2-3; TRBD2 matches at 14 bases. Trimming took 4 bases from V and 4 from J; bases not matched to a gene: 5. Germline values: CDR1 SGHNT, CDR2 YYREEE (reference sequence). This CDR3 spans 16 amino acids. The CDR3, as DNA: TGTGCCAGCAGCACGGGACTAGCGGGAGACGCAGATACGCAGTATTTT. This encodes CASSTGLAGDADTQYF.

The genes are TRBV29-1 and TRBJ2-3; weak D call: TRBD2 (6 bases). The CDR3 sequence is 14 residues long. Germline assignment: CDR1 SQVTM and CDR2 ANQGSEA. V was shortened by 3 bases and J by 1 base, with 11 bases between the two germline ends. The CDR3 nucleotides are TGCAGCGTTGATGGGGGAGGCGGCACAGATACGCAGTATTTT. The encoded protein is CSVDGGGGTDTQYF.

The gene calls are TRBV7-2 and TRBJ1-6; 11 bases map to TRBD1. From germline, CDR1 is SGHTA and CDR2 FQGNSA. V was clipped by 3 bases and J by 6 bases; unmatched bases: 1. The CDR3 loop spans 15 amino acids. CDR3 bases: TGTGCCAGCAGCTTCGGGACAGGGGGTAATTCACCCCTCCACTTT. Protein: CASSFGTGGNSPLHF.

This clonotype appeared a few times. This chain links TRBV24-1 with TRBJ2-3; 11 bases agree with TRBD2. Germline V gives CDR1 KGHDR, CDR2 SFDVKD. The CDR3 runs 18 residues. Unmatched junction bases numbered 10, after V lost 4 bases and J lost 2 bases. CDR3 sequence: CATSEKRLAGGLTDTQYF. DNA for the CDR3: TGTGCCACCAGTGAGAAGAGATTAGCGGGAGGGCTCACAGATACGCAGTATTTT.

The chain is built from TRBV24-1 and TRBJ1-2; D not resolved. CDR3 length: 14 amino acids. V gave up 4 bases and J gave up 3 bases, with 11 bases separating them. The germline V gene has CDR1 KGHDR and CDR2 SFDVKD. The CDR3 nucleotides are TGTGCCACCAGTGACCCGACCGGAGACTATGGCTACACCTTC. Its translation is CATSDPTGDYGYTF.

The sample holds a few counts of this clonotype. V and J are TRBV27 and TRBJ2-1; 10 bases line up with TRBD2. The germline V gene has CDR1 MNHEY and CDR2 SMNVEV (reference sequence). The CDR3 totals 17 residues. After removal of 1 base from V and 7 bases from J, the junction contained 10 bases not matched to a gene. The CDR3, as DNA: TGTGCCAGCAGTTTATGGCTAGCGGGAGCCCAGTGGAATGAGCAGTTCTTC. The encoded protein is CASSLWLAGAQWNEQFF.

V and J are TRBV7-6 and TRBJ2-7, with D perhaps matching TRBD1 (6 bases). CDR3 size: 16 residues. Germline V gene data show CDR1 as SGHVS and CDR2 as FNYEAQ. V lost 5 bases and J lost 0, with 17 bases in between. For the CDR3, the DNA is TGTGCCAGCAGCCTATATCAGGGGCCCCTCTCCTACGAGCAGTACTTC. It yields the protein CASSLYQGPLSYEQYF.

This clonotype was seen once. The V and J genes are TRBV4-2 and TRBJ1-2; no clear D. The CDR3 extends over 13 amino acids. Germline V gene sequence: CDR1 LGHNA, CDR2 YNFKEQ. V was pared by 0 bases and J by 4 bases, with 6 bases between. CDR3 amino acids: CASSQERGYGYTF. The CDR3 nucleotides are TGTGCCAGCAGCCAAGAACGTGGCTATGGCTACACCTTC.

This clonotype appeared a few times. The chain has TRBV7-3 and TRBJ1-1; TRBD1 is a possible D gene (6 bases). The CDR3 extends over 13 amino acids. Trimming shortened V by 5 bases and J by 10 bases, and 17 bases separated the two germline ends. CDR1 and CDR2 from the germline V gene are SGHTA and FQGTGA. CDR3 sequence (DNA): TGTGCCAGCAGCCCTGTAGGGGGATCTGGAGCTTTCTTT. Translating it yields CASSPVGGSGAFF.